The sequence of this T cell receptor (beta chain) was determined in a study of a mutant IDH1 vaccine in newly diagnosed glioma. The CDR3 consists of 14 residues. The V and J ends lost 6 bases and 3 bases, in that order; junction bases with no gene match: 5. The germline V gene encodes CDR1 KGHSH and CDR2 LQKENI. Time point indicated: week 23, last vaccination. In the vaccine, a single dose held 300 ug of the mutant IDH1 20-mer peptide, along with topical imiquimod. On this clone: Antigen unknown.

Method: immunoSEQ multiplex PCR; TCRdb's copy keeps in-frame clones and lacks some. The sample comprises around 76,000 clones, approximately 85% of which are singletons, and 0.6% to 0.95% rests with the top ten. The sequence was collected from a woman in her forties or fifties with glioma. The chain recombines TRBV18 with TRBJ1-2, with 9 bases matching TRBD1. The sample consisted of PBMCs, taken from a glioma patient whose treatment included an IDH1 peptide vaccine. The CDR3 reads CASSETGGDYGYTF. In DNA form, the CDR3 reads TGTGCCAGCTCTGAGACAGGGGGGGACTATGGCTACACCTTC. The variable domain in full, with the rest retrieved from reference TRBV18 and TRBJ1-2, is NAGVMQNPRHLVRRRGQEARLRCSPMKGHSHVYWYRQLPEEGLKFMVYLQKENIIDESGMPKERFSAEFPKEGPSILRIQQVVRGDSAAYFCASSETGGDYGYTFGSGTRLTVV.